This T cell receptor beta chain was documented in a study of T cells in Graves' hyperthyroidism and ophthalmopathy. Study observations and caveats: Clonotypes that were expanded in thyroid above 0.001 mostly appeared in blood too.

On this clonotype itself: The antigen is not known.

Looked up from germline, CDR1 is SGDLS and CDR2 is YYNGEE. Trimming at V came to 3 bases and at J to 3 bases, leaving 15 bases not matched to a gene. This CDR3 region has 18 residues. Hyperthyroidism in the patients, aged 18 to 65, was newly diagnosed and under 2 months in duration. TCR beta CDR3 regions were amplified from RNA transcripts. First-round RT-PCR of the TCR CDR3 relied on the HTBI primer set. One entry per CDR3 protein, called by TCRdb with MiXCR from the multiplex PCR reads. The sample consists of 350,000 or so distinct CDR3 sequences, approximately 18% of them appearing once. The sample comprised blood. The rearrangement uses TRBV9 and TRBJ2-3; 8 bases map to TRBD2. The receptor was isolated from a woman in her fifties or sixties with Graves' hyperthyroidism. The CDR3 spells CASSARSTAGVGTDTQYF. In nucleotides, the CDR3 is TGTGCCAGCAGCGCCCGGAGCACAGCGGGAGTCGGTACAGATACGCAGTATTTT.